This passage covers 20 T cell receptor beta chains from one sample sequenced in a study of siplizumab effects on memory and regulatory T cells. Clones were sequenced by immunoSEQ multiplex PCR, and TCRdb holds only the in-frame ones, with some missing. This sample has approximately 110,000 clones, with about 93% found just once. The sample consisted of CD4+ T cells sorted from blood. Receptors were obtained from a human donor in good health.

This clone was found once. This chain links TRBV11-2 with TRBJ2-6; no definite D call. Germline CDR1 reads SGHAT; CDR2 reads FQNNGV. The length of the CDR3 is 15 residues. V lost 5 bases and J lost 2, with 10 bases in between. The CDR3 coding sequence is TGTGCCAGCAGCCCGCGCAAGGCTGGGGCCAACGTCCTGACTTTC. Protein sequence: CASSPRKAGANVLTF.

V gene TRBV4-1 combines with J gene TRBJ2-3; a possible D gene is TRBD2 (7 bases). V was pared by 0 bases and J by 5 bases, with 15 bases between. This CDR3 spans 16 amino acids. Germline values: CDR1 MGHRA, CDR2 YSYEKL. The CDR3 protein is CASSQDFLGGQDTQYF. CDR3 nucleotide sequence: TGCGCCAGCAGCCAAGATTTTTTGGGGGGGCAAGATACGCAGTATTTT.

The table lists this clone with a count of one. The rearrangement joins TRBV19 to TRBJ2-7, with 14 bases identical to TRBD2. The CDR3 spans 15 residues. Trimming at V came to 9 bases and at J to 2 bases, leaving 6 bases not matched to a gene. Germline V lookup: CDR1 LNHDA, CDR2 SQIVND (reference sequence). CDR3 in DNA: TGTGCCAGCAGGACTAGCGGGGGGTTGGCCTACGAGCAGTACTTC. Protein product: CASRTSGGLAYEQYF. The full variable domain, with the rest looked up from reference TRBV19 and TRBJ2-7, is DGGITQSPKYLFRKEGQNVTLSCEQNLNHDAMYWYRQDPGQGLRLIYYSQIVNDFQKGDIAEGYSVSREKKESFPLTVTSAQKNPTAFYLCASRTSGGLAYEQYFGPGTRLTVT.

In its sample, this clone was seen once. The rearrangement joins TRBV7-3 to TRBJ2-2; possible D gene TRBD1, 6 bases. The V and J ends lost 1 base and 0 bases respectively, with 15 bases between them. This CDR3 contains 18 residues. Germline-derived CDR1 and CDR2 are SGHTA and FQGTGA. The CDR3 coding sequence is TGTGCCAGCAGCTTAATCGCAGGGGCCAGGACGAACACCGGGGAGCTGTTTTTT. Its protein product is CASSLIAGARTNTGELFF.

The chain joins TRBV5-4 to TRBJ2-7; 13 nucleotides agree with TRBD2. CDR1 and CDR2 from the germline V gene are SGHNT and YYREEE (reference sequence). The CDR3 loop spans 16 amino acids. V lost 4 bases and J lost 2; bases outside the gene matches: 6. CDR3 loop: CASSLGLAGVTYEQYF. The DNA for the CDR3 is TGTGCCAGCAGCCTTGGACTAGCGGGAGTAACCTACGAGCAGTACTTC.

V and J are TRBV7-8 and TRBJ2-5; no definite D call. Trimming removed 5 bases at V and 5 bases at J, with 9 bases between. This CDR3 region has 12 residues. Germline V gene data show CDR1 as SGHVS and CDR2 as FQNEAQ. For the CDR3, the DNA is TGTGCCAGCAGCCAGTCGAGGGAGACCCAGTACTTC. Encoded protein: CASSQSRETQYF.

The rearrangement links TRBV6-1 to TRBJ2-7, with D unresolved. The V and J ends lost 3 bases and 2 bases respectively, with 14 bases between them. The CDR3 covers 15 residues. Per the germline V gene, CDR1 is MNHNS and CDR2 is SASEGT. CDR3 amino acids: CASSESWAGPYEQYF. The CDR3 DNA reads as TGTGCCAGCAGTGAGAGTTGGGCTGGCCCCTACGAGCAGTACTTC.

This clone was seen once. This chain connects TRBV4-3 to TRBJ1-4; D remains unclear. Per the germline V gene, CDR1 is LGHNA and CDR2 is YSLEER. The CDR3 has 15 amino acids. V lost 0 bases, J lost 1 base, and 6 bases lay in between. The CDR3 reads CASSQDGRTNEKLFF. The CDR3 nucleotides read TGCGCCAGCAGCCAAGATGGAAGAACTAATGAAAAACTGTTTTTT.

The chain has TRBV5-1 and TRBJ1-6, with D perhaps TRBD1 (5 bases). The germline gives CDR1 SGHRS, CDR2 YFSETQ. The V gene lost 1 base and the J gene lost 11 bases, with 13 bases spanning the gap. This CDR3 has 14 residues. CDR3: CASSLRTTQPPLHF. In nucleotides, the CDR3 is TGCGCCAGCAGCTTGAGGACAACCCAGCCACCCCTCCACTTT. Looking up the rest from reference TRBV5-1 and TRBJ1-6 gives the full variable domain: KAGVTQTPRYLIKTRGQQVTLSCSPISGHRSVSWYQQTPGQGLQFLFEYFSETQRNKGNFPGRFSGRQFSNSRSEMNVSTLELGDSALYLCASSLRTTQPPLHFGNGTRLTVT.

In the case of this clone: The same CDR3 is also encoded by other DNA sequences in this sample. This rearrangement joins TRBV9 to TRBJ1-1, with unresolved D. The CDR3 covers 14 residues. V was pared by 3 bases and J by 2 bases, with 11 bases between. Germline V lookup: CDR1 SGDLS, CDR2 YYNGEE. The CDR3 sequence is CASSAGTVNTEAFF. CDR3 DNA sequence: TGTGCCAGCAGCGCCGGCACAGTTAACACTGAAGCTTTCTTT.

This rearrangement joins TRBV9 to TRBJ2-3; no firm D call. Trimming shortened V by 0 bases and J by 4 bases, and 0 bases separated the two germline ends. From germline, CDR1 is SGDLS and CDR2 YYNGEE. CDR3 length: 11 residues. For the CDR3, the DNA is TGTGCCAGCAGCGTAGCAGATACGCAGTATTTT. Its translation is CASSVADTQYF.

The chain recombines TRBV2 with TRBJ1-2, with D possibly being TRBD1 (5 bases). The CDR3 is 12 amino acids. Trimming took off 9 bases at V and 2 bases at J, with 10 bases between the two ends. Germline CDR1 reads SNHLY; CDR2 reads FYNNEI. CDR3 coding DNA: TGTGCCAGTCTGGGGGACAACTATGGCTACACCTTC. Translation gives CASLGDNYGYTF.

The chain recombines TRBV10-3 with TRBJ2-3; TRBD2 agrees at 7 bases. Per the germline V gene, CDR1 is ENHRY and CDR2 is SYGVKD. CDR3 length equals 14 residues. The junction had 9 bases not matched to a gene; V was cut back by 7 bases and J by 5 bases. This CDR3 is CAITPAGGIDTQYF. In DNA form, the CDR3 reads TGTGCCATCACCCCCGCCGGGGGGATAGATACGCAGTATTTT.

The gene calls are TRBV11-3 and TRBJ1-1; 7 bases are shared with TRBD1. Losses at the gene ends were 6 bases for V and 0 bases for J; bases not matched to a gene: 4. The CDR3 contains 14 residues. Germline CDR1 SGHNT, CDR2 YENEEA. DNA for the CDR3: TGTGCCAGCAGTCGCACAGGGGTGAACACTGAAGCTTTCTTT. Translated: CASSRTGVNTEAFF.

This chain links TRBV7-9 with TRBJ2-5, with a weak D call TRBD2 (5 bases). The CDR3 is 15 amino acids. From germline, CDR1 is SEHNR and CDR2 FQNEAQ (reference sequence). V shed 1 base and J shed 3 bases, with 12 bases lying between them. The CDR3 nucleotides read TGTGCCAGCAGCTTAGAGCGGTGGAAGGAAGAGACCCAGTACTTC. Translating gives CASSLERWKEETQYF.

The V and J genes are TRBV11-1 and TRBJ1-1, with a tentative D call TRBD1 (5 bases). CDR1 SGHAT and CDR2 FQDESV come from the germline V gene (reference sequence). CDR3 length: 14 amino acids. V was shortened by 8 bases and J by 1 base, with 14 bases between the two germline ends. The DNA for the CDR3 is TGTGCCAGCGCTAGGGGCAGCTCGAACACTGAAGCTTTCTTT. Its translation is CASARGSSNTEAFF.

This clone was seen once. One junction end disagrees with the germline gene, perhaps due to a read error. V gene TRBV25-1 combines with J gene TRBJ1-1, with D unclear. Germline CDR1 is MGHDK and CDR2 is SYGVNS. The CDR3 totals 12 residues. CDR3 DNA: TGTGTCAGCAAGAACTATGTCTCTGAAGCTTTCTTT. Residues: CVSKNYVSEAFF.

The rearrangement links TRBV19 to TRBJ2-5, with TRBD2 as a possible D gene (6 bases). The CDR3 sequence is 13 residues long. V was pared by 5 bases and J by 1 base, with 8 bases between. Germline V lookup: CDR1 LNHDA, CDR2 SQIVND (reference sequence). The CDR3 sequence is CASSGTSQETQYF. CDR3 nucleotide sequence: TGTGCCAGTAGTGGGACTTCCCAAGAGACCCAGTACTTC.

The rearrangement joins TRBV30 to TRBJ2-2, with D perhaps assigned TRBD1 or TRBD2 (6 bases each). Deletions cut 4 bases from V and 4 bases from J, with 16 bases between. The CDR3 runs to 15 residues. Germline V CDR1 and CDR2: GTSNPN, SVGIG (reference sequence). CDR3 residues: CAWKEFRGLTGELFF. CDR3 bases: TGTGCCTGGAAAGAGTTCAGGGGACTCACCGGGGAGCTGTTTTTT.

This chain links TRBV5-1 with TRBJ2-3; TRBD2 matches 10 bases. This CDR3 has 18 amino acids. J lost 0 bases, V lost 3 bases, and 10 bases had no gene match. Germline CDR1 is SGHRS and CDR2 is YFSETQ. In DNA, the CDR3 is TGCGCCAGCAGCTCAGGACTAGCGGTAGCCCCTAGCACAGATACGCAGTATTTT. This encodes CASSSGLAVAPSTDTQYF.